The rows below give T cell receptor beta chains drawn from one sample of a study of low-dose radiotherapy and immunotherapy resistance in tumors. MiXCR, run by TCRdb on the reads, gives a single entry per CDR3 protein. The sample includes about 82,000 distinct CDR3 sequences, approximately 17% of them seen just once. Sequenced here: PBMCs, sampled before treatment. The receptor source for this set is a male donor with prostate cancer. Each CDR3 is given with its conserved first and last residue. A D gene is named only where the DNA matches it firmly. Size is stated for part of the rows, as once, few or many counts, or as a class when the clone is expanded.

>TRBJ2-7|many|TRBD2|TRBV29-1
CSAVGIGGASYEQYF
TGCAGCGCGGTGGGGATCGGGGGGGCCTCCTACGAGCAGTACTTC
>TRBJ2-7|few|.|TRBV3-1
CASSQVSTGPYEQYF
TGTGCCAGCAGCCAAGTATCTACAGGACCATACGAGCAGTACTTC
>TRBJ2-3|many|TRBD1|TRBV29-1
CSVVGQGSTDTQYF
TGCAGCGTGGTGGGACAGGGTAGCACAGATACGCAGTATTTT
>TRBJ2-1|many|TRBD2|TRBV5-1
CASSLEGLAGGFYEQFF
TGCGCCAGCAGCTTGGAAGGACTAGCGGGGGGGTTTTATGAGCAGTTCTTC
>TRBJ1-5|many|.|TRBV29-1
CSVGQGAGQPQHF
TGCAGCGTTGGTCAAGGGGCAGGTCAGCCCCAGCATTTT
>TRBJ1-5|.|.|TRBV6-1
CASSEVSTVIQPQHF
TGTGCCAGCAGTGAAGTTTCGACAGTCATACAGCCCCAGCATTTT
>TRBJ2-3|many|.|TRBV27
CASREAGTSTDTQYF
TGTGCCAGTAGGGAAGCAGGGACGAGCACAGATACGCAGTATTTT
>TRBJ2-2|.|.|TRBV18
CASSPSVLTGELFF
TGTGCCAGCTCACCATCCGTCCTCACCGGGGAGCTGTTTTTT
>TRBJ1-1|many|.|TRBV7-3
CASSLGAGRMNTEAFF
TGTGCCAGCAGCTTAGGGGCGGGGCGGATGAACACTGAAGCTTTCTTT
>TRBJ2-7|many|TRBD2|TRBV5-1
CASSFTLAGGSSYEQYF
TGCGCCAGCAGCTTCACTCTAGCGGGGGGAAGCTCCTACGAGCAGTACTTC
>TRBJ1-5|many|.|TRBV20-1
CSAKGQGRQPQHF
TGCAGTGCAAAGGGGCAGGGGCGTCAGCCCCAGCATTTT
>TRBJ2-3|many|TRBD1|TRBV12-5
CASGDRDWADTQYF
TGTGCTAGTGGGGACAGGGACTGGGCAGATACGCAGTATTTT
>TRBJ2-1|many|.|TRBV4-3
CASSQDQVGSSYNEQFF
TGCGCCAGCAGCCAAGATCAAGTGGGTAGCTCCTACAATGAGCAGTTCTTC
>TRBJ2-7|many|.|TRBV20-1
CSASLTGTYEQYF
TGCAGTGCTAGTCTTACAGGGACCTACGAGCAGTACTTC
>TRBJ2-1|few|TRBD2|TRBV19
CASSDRGTSGRNNEQFF
TGTGCCAGTAGTGACCGCGGGACTAGCGGGAGGAACAATGAGCAGTTCTTC
>TRBJ2-5|many|.|TRBV10-1
CASSDNIQETQYF
TGCGCCAGCAGTGACAACATCCAAGAGACCCAGTACTTC
>TRBJ1-1|many|.|TRBV6-6
CASSNTGRGTEAFF
TGTGCCAGCAGTAACACAGGGAGGGGGACTGAAGCTTTCTTT
>TRBJ2-2|many|TRBD1|TRBV28
CASSFTGGSGELFF
TGTGCCAGCAGTTTCACAGGGGGTTCCGGGGAGCTGTTTTTT
>TRBJ2-3|many|.|TRBV4-3
CASSQDFTRDAVGNTQYF
TGCGCCAGCAGCCAAGATTTTACTCGGGACGCCGTAGGGAATACGCAGTATTTT
>TRBJ1-1|.|TRBD1|TRBV9
CASSAQGANTEAFF
TGTGCCAGCAGCGCCCAGGGGGCGAACACTGAAGCTTTCTTT
>TRBJ2-1|many|.|TRBV6-2/TRBV6-3
CASSRGANSAYNEQFF
TGTGCCAGCAGTAGGGGGGCGAACAGTGCCTACAATGAGCAGTTCTTC
>TRBJ1-1|once|.|TRBV5-1
CASSPQGGSVTEAFF
TGCGCCAGCAGCCCCCAGGGAGGCAGTGTCACTGAAGCTTTCTTT
>TRBJ2-7|.|.|TRBV28
CASSFSPRAYEQYF
TGTGCCAGCAGTTTCAGTCCTCGAGCCTACGAGCAGTACTTC
>TRBJ2-3|few|TRBD2|TRBV5-1
CASSLDREVADTQYF
TGCGCCAGCAGCTTGGATCGGGAGGTTGCAGATACGCAGTATTTT
>TRBJ1-1|many|TRBD1|TRBV20-1
CSARATGTGGMEAFF
TGCAGTGCTAGGGCTACCGGGACAGGGGGCATGGAAGCTTTCTTT
>TRBJ2-1|.|.|TRBV30
CAWTGVNNEQFF
TGTGCCTGGACAGGGGTGAACAATGAGCAGTTCTTC
>TRBJ2-7|many|.|TRBV24-1
CATSDFSGRTVSYEQYF
TGTGCCACCAGTGATTTTTCGGGCCGAACAGTTTCCTACGAGCAGTACTTC
>TRBJ2-1|.|.|TRBV4-2
CASSQEAPYNEQFF
TGTGCCAGCAGCCAAGAAGCCCCCTACAATGAGCAGTTCTTC
>TRBJ2-6|.|.|TRBV7-2
CASIKQARSSGANVLTF
TGTGCCAGCATCAAACAGGCTCGGAGCTCTGGGGCCAACGTCCTGACTTTC
>TRBJ2-1|.|.|TRBV28
CASRIIAELSYNEQFF
TGTGCCAGCAGGATTATAGCGGAGCTCTCCTACAATGAGCAGTTCTTC
>TRBJ2-1|many|.|TRBV20-1
CSASFAGLTYNEQFF
TGCAGTGCTAGTTTCGCGGGACTCACCTACAATGAGCAGTTCTTC
>TRBJ1-2|.|.|TRBV6-2/TRBV6-3
CASTDITTNYGYTF
TGTGCCAGCACCGATATCACAACTAACTATGGCTACACCTTC
>TRBJ2-5|many|.|TRBV11-2
CASSLDRGGETQYF
TGTGCCAGCAGCTTAGACAGGGGGGGAGAGACCCAGTACTTC
>TRBJ1-3|many|.|TRBV5-1
CASSLAPGAGNTIYF
TGCGCCAGCAGCTTGGCCCCAGGGGCTGGAAACACCATATATTTT
>TRBJ2-3|many|TRBD1|TRBV24-1
CATSDQTGTRTDTQYF
TGTGCCACCAGTGATCAGACAGGGACGCGCACAGATACGCAGTATTTT
>TRBJ2-2|many|.|TRBV7-9
CASSRAGTGELFF
TGTGCCAGCAGCCGGGCGGGTACCGGGGAGCTGTTTTTT
>TRBJ2-7|many|.|TRBV4-1
CASSQDGPTLSLAEQYF
TGCGCCAGCAGCCAAGACGGACCTACCCTCTCATTGGCGGAGCAGTACTTC
>TRBJ1-1|many|.|TRBV7-7
CASSSSRGTEAFF
TGTGCTAGCAGCTCCTCCAGGGGCACTGAAGCTTTCTTT
>TRBJ1-1|.|.|TRBV2
CASSKGTAMNTEAFF
TGTGCCAGCAGCAAAGGGACGGCCATGAACACTGAAGCTTTCTTT
>TRBJ1-4|.|.|TRBV5-1
CASSLAGATNEKLFF
TGCGCCAGCAGCTTGGCCGGGGCAACTAATGAAAAACTGTTTTTT
>TRBJ2-2|many|TRBD2|TRBV30
CAWSVRGGAYTGELFF
TGTGCCTGGAGTGTACGCGGGGGGGCGTACACCGGGGAGCTGTTTTTT
>TRBJ2-1|many|.|TRBV28
CASRYGGTAYNEQFF
TGTGCCAGCAGATATGGGGGGACAGCCTACAATGAGCAGTTCTTC
>TRBJ1-6|many|.|TRBV20-1
CSARDNSFTYNSPLHF
TGCAGTGCTAGAGATAACAGTTTCACCTATAATTCACCCCTCCACTTT
>TRBJ2-7|many|.|TRBV6-2/TRBV6-3
CASNPWGIGSTYEQYF
TGTGCCAGCAACCCCTGGGGGATAGGATCAACCTACGAGCAGTACTTC
>TRBJ2-5|many|.|TRBV28
CASSLVWGGETQYF
TGTGCCAGCAGTTTAGTGTGGGGTGGGGAGACCCAGTACTTC
>TRBJ2-7|many|TRBD1|TRBV5-1
CASGRDRAYEQYF
TGCGCCAGCGGAAGGGACAGGGCCTACGAGCAGTACTTC
>TRBJ1-1|many|.|TRBV5-5
CASSPSGSLGTEAFF
TGTGCCAGCAGCCCCTCCGGAAGCCTCGGGACTGAAGCTTTCTTT
>TRBJ2-1|once|TRBD1|TRBV3-1
CASSQEVGTAKQFF
TGTGCCAGCAGCCAAGAGGTTGGGACAGCAAAGCAGTTCTTC
>TRBJ2-7|many|.|TRBV5-5
CASSLGPSEQYF
TGTGCCAGCAGCTTGGGACCAAGCGAGCAGTACTTC